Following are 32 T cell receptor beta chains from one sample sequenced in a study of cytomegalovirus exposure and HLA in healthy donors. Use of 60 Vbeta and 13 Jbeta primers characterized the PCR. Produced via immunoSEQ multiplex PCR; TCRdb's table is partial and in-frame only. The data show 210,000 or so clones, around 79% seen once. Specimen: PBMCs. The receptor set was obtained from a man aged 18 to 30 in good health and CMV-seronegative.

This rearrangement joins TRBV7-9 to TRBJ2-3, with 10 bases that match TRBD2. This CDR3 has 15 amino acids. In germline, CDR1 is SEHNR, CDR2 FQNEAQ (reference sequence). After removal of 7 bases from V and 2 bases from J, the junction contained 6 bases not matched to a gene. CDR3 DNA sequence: TGTGCCAGCATCCTAGCGGGGGCTAACACAGATACGCAGTATTTT. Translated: CASILAGANTDTQYF. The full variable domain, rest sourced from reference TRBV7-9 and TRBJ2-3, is DTGVSQNPRHKITKRGQNVTFRCDPISEHNRLYWYRQTLGQGPEFLTYFQNEAQLEKSRLLSDRFSAERPKGSFSTLEIQRTEQGDSAMYLCASILAGANTDTQYFGPGTRLTVL.

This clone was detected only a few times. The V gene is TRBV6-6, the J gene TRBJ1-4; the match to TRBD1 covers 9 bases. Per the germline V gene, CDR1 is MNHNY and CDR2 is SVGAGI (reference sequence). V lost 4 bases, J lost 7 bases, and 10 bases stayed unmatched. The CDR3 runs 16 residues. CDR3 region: CASSFSPGTGLEKLFF. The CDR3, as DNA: TGTGCCAGCAGTTTCTCCCCCGGGACAGGGCTTGAAAAACTGTTTTTT.

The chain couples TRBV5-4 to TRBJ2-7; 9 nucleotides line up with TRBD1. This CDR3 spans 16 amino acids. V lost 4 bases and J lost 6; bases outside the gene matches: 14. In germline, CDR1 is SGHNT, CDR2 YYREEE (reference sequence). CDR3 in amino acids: CASSRTTGGILPEQYF. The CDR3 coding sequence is TGTGCCAGCAGCCGGACCACAGGGGGCATCCTTCCCGAGCAGTACTTC.

The CDR3 DNA reads TGTGCCAGCAGCTCACCCTCGGGACTAAGCACAGATACGCAGTATTTT. It translates to CASSSPSGLSTDTQYF. The genes are TRBV7-3 and TRBJ2-3; 7 positions match TRBD2. CDR1 is SGHTA and CDR2 is FQGTGA in the germline V gene. This CDR3 is 16 amino acids long. Losses at the gene ends were 4 bases for V and 0 bases for J; bases not matched to a gene: 7.

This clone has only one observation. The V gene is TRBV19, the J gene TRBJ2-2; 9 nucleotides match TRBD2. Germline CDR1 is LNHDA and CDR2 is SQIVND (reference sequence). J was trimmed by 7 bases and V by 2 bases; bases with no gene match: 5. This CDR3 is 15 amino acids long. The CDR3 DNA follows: TGTGCCAGTAGTATACCGGCGGGAGGGATCGGGGAGCTGTTTTTT. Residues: CASSIPAGGIGELFF.

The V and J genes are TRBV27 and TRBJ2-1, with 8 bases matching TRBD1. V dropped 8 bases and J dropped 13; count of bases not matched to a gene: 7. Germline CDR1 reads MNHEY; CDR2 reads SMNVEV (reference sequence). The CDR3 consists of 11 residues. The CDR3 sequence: CASAGGRTQFF. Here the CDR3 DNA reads TGTGCCAGCGCAGGGGGCCGCACTCAGTTCTTC.

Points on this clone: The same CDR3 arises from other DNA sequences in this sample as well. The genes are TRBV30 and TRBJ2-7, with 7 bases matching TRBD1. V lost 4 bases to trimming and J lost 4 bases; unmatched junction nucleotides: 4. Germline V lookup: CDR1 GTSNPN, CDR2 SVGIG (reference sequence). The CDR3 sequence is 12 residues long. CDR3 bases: TGTGCCTGGACCTCAGGGGGTTACGAGCAGTACTTC. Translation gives CAWTSGGYEQYF.

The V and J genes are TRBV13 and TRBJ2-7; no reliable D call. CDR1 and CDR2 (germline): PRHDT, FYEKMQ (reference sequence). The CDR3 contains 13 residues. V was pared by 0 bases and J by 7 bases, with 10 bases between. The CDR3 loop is CASSLGQIGEQYF. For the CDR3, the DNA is TGTGCCAGCAGCTTAGGACAGATTGGGGAGCAGTACTTC. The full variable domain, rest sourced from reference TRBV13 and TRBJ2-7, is AAGVIQSPRHLIKEKRETATLKCYPIPRHDTVYWYQQGPGQDPQFLISFYEKMQSDKGSIPDRFSAQQFSDYHSELNMSSLELGDSALYFCASSLGQIGEQYFGPGTRLTVT.

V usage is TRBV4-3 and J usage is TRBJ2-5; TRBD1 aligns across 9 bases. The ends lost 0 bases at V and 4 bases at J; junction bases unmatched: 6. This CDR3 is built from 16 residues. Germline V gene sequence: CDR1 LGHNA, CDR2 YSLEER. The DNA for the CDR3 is TGCGCCAGCAGCCAAGAGTTACAGGGGGCGGGAGAGACCCAGTACTTC. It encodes CASSQELQGAGETQYF.

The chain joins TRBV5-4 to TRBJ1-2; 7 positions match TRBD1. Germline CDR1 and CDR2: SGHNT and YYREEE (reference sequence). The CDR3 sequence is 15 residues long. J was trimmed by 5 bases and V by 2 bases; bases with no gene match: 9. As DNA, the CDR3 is TGTGCCAGCAGCTTACTCACAGGGGTGGGATATGGCTACACCTTC. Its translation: CASSLLTGVGYGYTF.

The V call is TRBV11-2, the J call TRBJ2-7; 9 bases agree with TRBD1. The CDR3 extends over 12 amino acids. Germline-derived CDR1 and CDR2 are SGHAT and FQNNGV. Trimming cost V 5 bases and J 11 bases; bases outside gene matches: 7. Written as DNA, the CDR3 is TGTGCCAGCAGCCAAATACAGGGGGCGAAGTACTTC. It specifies CASSQIQGAKYF.

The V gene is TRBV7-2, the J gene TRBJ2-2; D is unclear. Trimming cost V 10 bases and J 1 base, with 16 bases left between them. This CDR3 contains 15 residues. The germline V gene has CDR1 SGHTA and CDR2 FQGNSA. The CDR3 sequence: CATHQAQQNTGELFF. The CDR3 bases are TGTGCCACCCACCAGGCACAGCAGAACACCGGGGAGCTGTTTTTT.

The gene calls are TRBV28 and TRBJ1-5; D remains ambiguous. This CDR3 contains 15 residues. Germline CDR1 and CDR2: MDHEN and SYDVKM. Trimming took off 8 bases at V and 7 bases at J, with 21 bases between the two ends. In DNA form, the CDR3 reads TGTGCCAGCGGCTTAACAGACAAATCGGGGCAGCCCCAGCATTTT. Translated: CASGLTDKSGQPQHF.

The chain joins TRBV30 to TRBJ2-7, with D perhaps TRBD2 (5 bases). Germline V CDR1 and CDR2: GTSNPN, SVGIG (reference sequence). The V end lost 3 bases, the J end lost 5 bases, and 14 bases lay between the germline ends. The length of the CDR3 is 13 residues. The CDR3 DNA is TGTGCCTGGAGCAAGGGTACGAGGGACGAGCAGTACTTC. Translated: CAWSKGTRDEQYF.

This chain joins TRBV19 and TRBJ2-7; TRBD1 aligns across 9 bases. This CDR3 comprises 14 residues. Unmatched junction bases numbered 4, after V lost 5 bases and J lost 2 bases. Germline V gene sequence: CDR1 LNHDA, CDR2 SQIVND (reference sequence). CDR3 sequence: CASSWRTGAYEQYF. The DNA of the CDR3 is TGTGCCAGTAGTTGGAGGACAGGGGCCTACGAGCAGTACTTC.

The CDR3 protein is CAWSDAGSFSYEQYF. The CDR3 DNA is TGTGCCTGGAGTGATGCCGGGAGCTTCTCCTACGAGCAGTACTTC. The chain combines TRBV30 with TRBJ2-7, with D perhaps matching TRBD2 (6 bases). CDR1 and CDR2 (germline): GTSNPN, SVGIG (reference sequence). Between the trimmed V and J ends, which lost 1 base and 0 bases, there was a span of 13 bases. The CDR3 is 15 residues long.

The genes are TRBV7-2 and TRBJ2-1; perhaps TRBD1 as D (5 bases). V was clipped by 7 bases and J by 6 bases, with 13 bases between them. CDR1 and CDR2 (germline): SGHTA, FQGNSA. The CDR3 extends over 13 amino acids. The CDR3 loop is CASTKWGRNEQFF. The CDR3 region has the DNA TGTGCCAGCACCAAATGGGGCCGCAATGAGCAGTTCTTC. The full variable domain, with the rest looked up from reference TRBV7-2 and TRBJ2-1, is GAGVSQSPSNKVTEKGKDVELRCDPISGHTALYWYRQSLGQGLEFLIYFQGNSAPDKSGLPSDRFSAERTGGSVSTLTIQRTQQEDSAVYLCASTKWGRNEQFFGPGTRLTVL.

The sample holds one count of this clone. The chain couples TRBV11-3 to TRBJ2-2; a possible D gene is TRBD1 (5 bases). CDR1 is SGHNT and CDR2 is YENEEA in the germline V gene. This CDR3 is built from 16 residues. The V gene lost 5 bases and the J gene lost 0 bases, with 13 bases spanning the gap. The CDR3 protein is CASSVPQDPNTGELFF. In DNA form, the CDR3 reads TGTGCCAGCAGCGTCCCACAGGACCCGAACACCGGGGAGCTGTTTTTT.

The CDR3 spells CASSPQSIPSGGFF. CDR3 nucleotide sequence: TGTGCCAGCAGTCCTCAGTCGATCCCCTCCGGCGGTTTCTTT. The gene calls are TRBV27 and TRBJ1-1; no firm D call. Germline CDR1 is MNHEY and CDR2 is SMNVEV (reference sequence). V lost 5 bases and J lost 13, with 23 bases in between. This CDR3 has 14 amino acids.

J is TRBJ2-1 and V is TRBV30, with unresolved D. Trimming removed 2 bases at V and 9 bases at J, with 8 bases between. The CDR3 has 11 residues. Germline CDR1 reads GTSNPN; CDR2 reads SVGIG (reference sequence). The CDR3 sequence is CAWSPLREQFF. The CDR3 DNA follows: TGTGCCTGGAGTCCCCTCCGTGAGCAGTTCTTC.

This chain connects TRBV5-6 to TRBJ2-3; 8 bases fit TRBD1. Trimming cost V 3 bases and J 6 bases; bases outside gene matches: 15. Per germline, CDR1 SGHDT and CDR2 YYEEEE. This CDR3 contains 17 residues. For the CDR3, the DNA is TGTGCCAGCAGCTCCGACTGGACAGGGAGAGGATCGGATACGCAGTATTTT. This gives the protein CASSSDWTGRGSDTQYF.

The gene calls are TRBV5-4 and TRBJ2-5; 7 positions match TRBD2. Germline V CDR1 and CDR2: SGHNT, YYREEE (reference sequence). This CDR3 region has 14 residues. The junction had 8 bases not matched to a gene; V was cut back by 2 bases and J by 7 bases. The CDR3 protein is CASSFRAGEGTQYF. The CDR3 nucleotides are TGTGCCAGCAGCTTTAGGGCGGGGGAGGGGACCCAGTACTTC.

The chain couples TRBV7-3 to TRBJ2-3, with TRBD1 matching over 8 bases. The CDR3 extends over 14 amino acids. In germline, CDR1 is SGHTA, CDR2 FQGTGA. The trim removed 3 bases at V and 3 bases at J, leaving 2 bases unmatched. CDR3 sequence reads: CASSFTGGTDTQYF. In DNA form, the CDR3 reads TGTGCCAGCAGCTTCACAGGGGGTACAGATACGCAGTATTTT. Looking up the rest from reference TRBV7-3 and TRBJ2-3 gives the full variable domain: GAGVSQTPSNKVTEKGKYVELRCDPISGHTALYWYRQSLGQGPEFLIYFQGTGAADDSGLPNDRFFAVRPEGSVSTLKIQRTERGDSAVYLCASSFTGGTDTQYFGPGTRLTVL.

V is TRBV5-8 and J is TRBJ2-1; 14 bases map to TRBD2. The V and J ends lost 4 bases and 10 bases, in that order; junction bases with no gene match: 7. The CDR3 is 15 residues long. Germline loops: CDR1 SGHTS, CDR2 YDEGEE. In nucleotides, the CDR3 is TGTGCCAGCAGCGCTCGACTAGCGGGGGGGGCCGAGCAGTTCTTC. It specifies CASSARLAGGAEQFF. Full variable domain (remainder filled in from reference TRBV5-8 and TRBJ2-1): EAGVTQSPTHLIKTRGQQATLRCSPISGHTSVYWYQQALGLGLQFLLWYDEGEERNRGNFPPRFSGRQFPNYSSELNVNALELEDSALYLCASSARLAGGAEQFFGPGTRLTVL.

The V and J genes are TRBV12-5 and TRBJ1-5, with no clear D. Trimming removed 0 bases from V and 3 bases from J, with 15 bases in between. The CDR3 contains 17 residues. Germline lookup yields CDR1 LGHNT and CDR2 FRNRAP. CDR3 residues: CASGLVVRESNNQPQHF. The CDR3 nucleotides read TGTGCTAGTGGTTTGGTTGTGAGGGAAAGTAACAATCAGCCCCAGCATTTT. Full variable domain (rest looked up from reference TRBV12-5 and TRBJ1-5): DARVTQTPRHKVTEMGQEVTMRCQPILGHNTVFWYRQTMMQGLELLAYFRNRAPLDDSGMPKDRFSAEMPDATLATLKIQPSEPRDSAVYFCASGLVVRESNNQPQHFGDGTRLSIL.

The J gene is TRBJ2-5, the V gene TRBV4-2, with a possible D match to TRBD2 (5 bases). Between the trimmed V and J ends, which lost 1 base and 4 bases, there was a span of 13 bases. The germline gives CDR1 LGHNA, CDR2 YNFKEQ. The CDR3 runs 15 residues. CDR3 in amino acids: CASSQGGSVRETQYF. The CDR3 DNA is TGTGCCAGCAGCCAAGGGGGTAGCGTCCGAGAGACCCAGTACTTC.

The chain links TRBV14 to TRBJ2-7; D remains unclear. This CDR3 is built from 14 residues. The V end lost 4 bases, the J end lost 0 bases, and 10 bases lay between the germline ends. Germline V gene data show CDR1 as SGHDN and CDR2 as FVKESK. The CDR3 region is CASSPDTTSYEQYF. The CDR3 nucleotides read TGTGCCAGCAGCCCCGACACCACCTCCTACGAGCAGTACTTC. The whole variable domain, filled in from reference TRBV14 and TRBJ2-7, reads EAGVTQFPSHSVIEKGQTVTLRCDPISGHDNLYWYRRVMGKEIKFLLHFVKESKQDESGMPNNRFLAERTGGTYSTLKVQPAELEDSGVYFCASSPDTTSYEQYFGPGTRLTVT.

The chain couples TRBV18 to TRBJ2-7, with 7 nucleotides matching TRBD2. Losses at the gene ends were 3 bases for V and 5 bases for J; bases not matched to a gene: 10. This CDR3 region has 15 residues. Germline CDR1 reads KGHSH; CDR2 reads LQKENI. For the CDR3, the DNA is TGTGCCAGCTCACCGGCAGGGAGGGTTGTGAACGAGCAGTACTTC. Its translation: CASSPAGRVVNEQYF.

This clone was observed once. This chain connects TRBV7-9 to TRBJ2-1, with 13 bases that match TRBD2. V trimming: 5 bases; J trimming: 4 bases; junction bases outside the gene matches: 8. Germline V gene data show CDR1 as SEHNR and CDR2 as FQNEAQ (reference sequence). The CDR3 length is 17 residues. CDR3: CASSRGTSGTIYNEQFF. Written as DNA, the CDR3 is TGTGCCAGCAGCCGCGGGACTAGCGGGACTATATACAATGAGCAGTTCTTC.

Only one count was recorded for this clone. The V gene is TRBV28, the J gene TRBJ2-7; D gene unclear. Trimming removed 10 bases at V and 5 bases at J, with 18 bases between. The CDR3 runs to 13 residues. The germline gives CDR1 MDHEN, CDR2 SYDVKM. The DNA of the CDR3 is TGTGCCACAACCGCCCACGTAGTCGACGAGCAGTACTTC. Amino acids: CATTAHVVDEQYF.

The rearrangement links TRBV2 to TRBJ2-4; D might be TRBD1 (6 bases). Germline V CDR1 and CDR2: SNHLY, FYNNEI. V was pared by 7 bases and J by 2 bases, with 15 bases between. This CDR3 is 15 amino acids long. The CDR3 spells CASTYEGTTKNIQYF. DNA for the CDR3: TGTGCCAGCACTTACGAGGGGACAACCAAAAACATTCAGTACTTC. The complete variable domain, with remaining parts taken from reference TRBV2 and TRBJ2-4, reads EPEVTQTPSHQVTQMGQEVILRCVPISNHLYFYWYRQILGQKVEFLVSFYNNEISEKSEIFDDQFSVERPDGSNFTLKIRSTKLEDSAMYFCASTYEGTTKNIQYFGAGTRLSVL.

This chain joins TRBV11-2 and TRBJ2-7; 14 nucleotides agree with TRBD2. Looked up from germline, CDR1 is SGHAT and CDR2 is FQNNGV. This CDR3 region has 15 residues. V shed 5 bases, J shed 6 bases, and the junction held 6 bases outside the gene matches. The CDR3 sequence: CASSLGLAGEAEQYF. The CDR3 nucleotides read TGTGCCAGCAGCCTGGGACTAGCGGGAGAGGCCGAGCAGTACTTC.